This T cell receptor (beta chain) was found in a study of technical replicates of blood from a handful of donors. A single count supports this clone. The ends lost 0 bases at V and 4 bases at J; junction bases unmatched: 3. Germline CDR1 and CDR2: PRHDT and FYEKMQ (reference sequence). The CDR3 has 14 residues. Generated by immunoSEQ multiplex PCR, the TCRdb table keeps only in-frame clones and is missing some. The table records some 76,000 clones, approximately 98% of them present only once. The rearrangement uses TRBV13 and TRBJ2-7, with 7 bases fitting TRBD2. The sequence was obtained from a human donor in good health. The sample taken for sequencing was T cells isolated from PBMCs. The CDR3 nucleotides are TGTGCCAGCAGCTTAGGAGCGGGGATGTACGAGCAGTACTTC. It translates to CASSLGAGMYEQYF.